This entry lists 29 T cell receptor beta chains sequenced from one sample in a study of cytomegalovirus exposure and HLA in healthy donors. PCR amplification relied on 60 Vbeta primers (plus 13 Jbeta primers). This table comes from immunoSEQ multiplex PCR, and its TCRdb copy is limited to in-frame clones, with some not included. The table has roughly 150,000 clones, 85% seen once. Sequencing was performed on PBMCs. These receptors were obtained from a man aged 25 to 40 in good health and CMV-seropositive.

This clone was observed a single time. V usage is TRBV6-6 and J usage is TRBJ1-4; D may be TRBD1 (5 bases). Trimming pared 0 bases from V and 0 bases from J, leaving 5 bases between. Germline CDR1 reads MNHNY; CDR2 reads SVGAGI (reference sequence). The CDR3 has 15 amino acids. The DNA of the CDR3 is TGTGCCAGCAGTTACTCGACAGCAACTAATGAAAAACTGTTTTTT. Translating it yields CASSYSTATNEKLFF.

The V and J genes are TRBV2 and TRBJ1-6; 10 bases agree with TRBD1. V trimming: 8 bases; J trimming: 7 bases; junction bases outside the gene matches: 5. This CDR3 is 14 amino acids long. Germline CDR1 reads SNHLY; CDR2 reads FYNNEI. The CDR3 coding sequence is TGTGCCAGCGGGGACAGGGGAGGGAATTCACCCCTCCACTTT. The encoded protein is CASGDRGGNSPLHF. Combining the CDR3 with reference TRBV2 and TRBJ1-6 gives the whole variable domain EPEVTQTPSHQVTQMGQEVILRCVPISNHLYFYWYRQILGQKVEFLVSFYNNEISEKSEIFDDQFSVERPDGSNFTLKIRSTKLEDSAMYFCASGDRGGNSPLHFGNGTRLTVT.

This clone was recorded only once. This chain connects TRBV15 to TRBJ2-1; D is unclear. Germline V gene sequence: CDR1 LNHNV, CDR2 YYDKDF (reference sequence). The CDR3 is made up of 15 amino acids. V was trimmed by 0 bases and J by 0 bases, leaving 6 bases between them. For the CDR3, the DNA is TGTGCCACCAGCAGAGAGGCAGTCTCCTACAATGAGCAGTTCTTC. Its translation: CATSREAVSYNEQFF.

This clone came up a few times. The genes are TRBV5-6 and TRBJ2-7; a weak D match, TRBD2 (6 bases). This CDR3 spans 16 amino acids. With 4 bases removed from V and 5 bases from J, the gap between germline ends came to 22 bases. Germline assignment: CDR1 SGHDT and CDR2 YYEEEE. The CDR3 protein is CASSPTGSGLRHEQYV. DNA for the CDR3: TGTGCCAGCAGCCCGACGGGTTCGGGACTCCGCCACGAGCAGTACGTC.

As for this clone: The junction and the germline gene differ at one end; a read error may be behind it. The rearrangement joins TRBV5-1 to TRBJ2-3; possible D gene TRBD1, 6 bases. The CDR3 is 15 residues long. Germline lookup yields CDR1 SGHRS and CDR2 YFSETQ. In nucleotides, the CDR3 is TGCGCCAGCAGTTTGGACAGTCTTAGCACAGATACGCAGTATTTT. Protein: CASSLDSLSTDTQYF.

This chain uses TRBV11-3 with TRBJ2-4; D call uncertain. Looked up from germline, CDR1 is SGHNT and CDR2 is YENEEA. The CDR3 is 13 residues long. V was shortened by 0 bases and J by 11 bases, with 11 bases between the two germline ends. The CDR3 bases are TGTGCCAGCAGCTTAGATCTAGTGACGGTTCAGTACTTC. It translates to CASSLDLVTVQYF.

V and J are TRBV10-3 and TRBJ1-2; 8 bases agree with TRBD1. The V gene's germline CDR1 is ENHRY and CDR2 SYGVKD. V lost 2 bases, J lost 4 bases, and 3 bases stayed unmatched. The CDR3 has 14 amino acids. The CDR3 reads CAISEGQGSYGYTF. The CDR3 DNA sequence: TGTGCCATCAGTGAGGGACAGGGATCCTATGGCTACACCTTC.

The chain couples TRBV28 to TRBJ1-5; TRBD1 matches 7 bases. The CDR3 extends over 15 amino acids. The V segment lost 4 bases and the J segment 7 bases; nucleotides outside the gene matches: 10. Germline V CDR1 and CDR2: MDHEN, SYDVKM. CDR3 loop: CASSSRVQGGQPQHF. The CDR3, as DNA: TGTGCCAGCAGTTCTCGGGTCCAGGGGGGACAGCCCCAGCATTTT.

This chain uses TRBV18 with TRBJ2-7, with TRBD2 matching 12 bases. Germline lookup yields CDR1 KGHSH and CDR2 LQKENI. The CDR3 runs 15 residues. The V gene end was trimmed by 2 bases and the J gene end by 3 bases; junction bases not matched to a gene: 2. The CDR3 here is CASSPKTSGGYEQYF. CDR3 DNA sequence: TGTGCCAGCTCACCAAAGACTAGCGGGGGCTACGAGCAGTACTTC.

The chain couples TRBV6-5 to TRBJ1-1, with D unclear. Trimming removed 2 bases at V and 6 bases at J, with 16 bases between. Germline-derived CDR1 and CDR2 are MNHEY and SVGAGI. This CDR3 comprises 15 residues. As DNA, the CDR3 is TGTGCCAGCAGTTACACCCGACGGCTCGGGTCTGAAGCTTTCTTT. This translates into CASSYTRRLGSEAFF.

As for this clone: The same CDR3 is also encoded by other DNA sequences in this sample. V gene TRBV4-3 combines with J gene TRBJ2-1, with TRBD1 identical over 10 bases. The CDR3 has 15 amino acids. Unmatched junction bases numbered 0, after V lost 3 bases and J lost 1 base. Germline V gene sequence: CDR1 LGHNA, CDR2 YSLEER. As DNA, the CDR3 is TGCGCCAGCAGCCAGGACAGGGGGTCCTACAATGAGCAGTTCTTC. Translating it yields CASSQDRGSYNEQFF.

This chain uses TRBV5-1 with TRBJ2-5, with 7 nucleotides matching TRBD1. The CDR3 sequence is 14 residues long. The germline V gene encodes CDR1 SGHRS and CDR2 YFSETQ. The ends lost 0 bases at V and 7 bases at J; junction bases unmatched: 6. The CDR3 coding sequence is TGCGCCAGCAGCTTGGCGGGGACAGAGGGGACCCAGTACTTC. Translation gives CASSLAGTEGTQYF. Complete variable domain (other parts from reference TRBV5-1 and TRBJ2-5): KAGVTQTPRYLIKTRGQQVTLSCSPISGHRSVSWYQQTPGQGLQFLFEYFSETQRNKGNFPGRFSGRQFSNSRSEMNVSTLELGDSALYLCASSLAGTEGTQYFGPGTRLLVL.

The CDR3 DNA follows: TGTGCCAGCAGGTCGGGACTAGCGGGAGAATACAATGAGCAGTTCTTC. This gives the protein CASRSGLAGEYNEQFF. The V gene is TRBV6-6, the J gene TRBJ2-1; 14 bases fit TRBD2. CDR3 length: 16 residues. Looked up from germline, CDR1 is MNHNY and CDR2 is SVGAGI (reference sequence). V lost 6 bases and J lost 4; bases outside the gene matches: 5.

The rearrangement links TRBV2 to TRBJ2-7; D ambiguous. Trimming cost V 6 bases and J 0 bases, with 9 bases left between them. CDR3 size: 13 residues. Germline V lookup: CDR1 SNHLY, CDR2 FYNNEI. The CDR3 sequence is CASRWRSSYEQYV. The CDR3 region has the DNA TGTGCCAGCAGATGGAGAAGCTCCTACGAGCAGTACGTC.

The V call is TRBV5-6, the J call TRBJ1-2; no firm D call. V was cut by 4 bases and J by 8 bases, with 15 bases left in between. The CDR3 runs 13 residues. Germline-derived CDR1 and CDR2 are SGHDT and YYEEEE. The CDR3 protein is CASSPFPGSGYTF. DNA of the CDR3: TGTGCCAGCAGCCCCTTCCCGGGGAGCGGCTACACCTTC.

In this sample, this clone turned up a few times. The J gene is TRBJ1-1, the V gene TRBV5-6; TRBD1 matches 8 bases. The CDR3 has 11 residues. Trimming removed 6 bases from V and 5 bases from J; junction bases left unmatched: 0. Per the germline V gene, CDR1 is SGHDT and CDR2 is YYEEEE. The CDR3 sequence is CASNRGTEAFF. The CDR3 bases are TGTGCCAGCAACAGGGGGACTGAAGCTTTCTTT.

The gene calls are TRBV29-1 and TRBJ2-2; 7 positions agree with TRBD1. Germline V gene data show CDR1 as SQVTM and CDR2 as ANQGSEA. CDR3 length: 14 residues. V dropped 7 bases and J dropped 0; count of bases not matched to a gene: 5. CDR3 residues: CSGRQGPNTGELFF. CDR3 coding DNA: TGCAGCGGAAGACAGGGTCCGAACACCGGGGAGCTGTTTTTT.

The J gene is TRBJ2-5, the V gene TRBV6-5, with D perhaps matching TRBD1 (5 bases). The CDR3 totals 14 residues. Germline CDR1 and CDR2: MNHEY and SVGAGI. Deletions cut 2 bases from V and 2 bases from J, with 9 bases between. In DNA, the CDR3 is TGTGCCAGCAGTTACGGGGCTGTACAAGAGACCCAGTACTTC. Translation: CASSYGAVQETQYF.

The DNA for the CDR3 is TGTGCCAGCAGTGATGGACAGGTTGAAGACCAGCCCCAGCATTTT. This translates into CASSDGQVEDQPQHF. The J gene is TRBJ1-5, the V gene TRBV2; 7 bases map to TRBD1. The CDR3 is 15 amino acids. The V gene's germline CDR1 is SNHLY and CDR2 FYNNEI. The ends lost 3 bases at V and 7 bases at J; junction bases unmatched: 9.

The chain joins TRBV7-2 to TRBJ2-1, with TRBD2 as a possible D gene (5 bases). CDR1 is SGHTA, CDR2 FQGNSA, per germline. The CDR3 has 14 residues. Trimming took 1 base from V and 8 from J, leaving 12 bases between them. CDR3 sequence: CASSLERQVHEQFF. DNA for the CDR3: TGTGCCAGCAGCTTAGAGCGGCAGGTCCATGAGCAGTTCTTC.

This chain links TRBV11-2 with TRBJ2-3, with D perhaps matching TRBD1 (6 bases). CDR1 is SGHAT, CDR2 FQNNGV, per germline. V lost 6 bases, J lost 2 bases, and 24 bases lay in between. The CDR3 has 18 residues. The CDR3 DNA reads as TGTGCCAGCAGGATCGAAGGACAGCCCCCGTTTGTCACAGATACGCAGTATTTT. This sequence encodes CASRIEGQPPFVTDTQYF.

The V gene is TRBV15, the J gene TRBJ1-4; 8 bases match TRBD1. The CDR3 has 17 amino acids. The germline V gene encodes CDR1 LNHNV and CDR2 YYDKDF (reference sequence). The V and J ends lost 1 base and 3 bases, in that order; junction bases with no gene match: 7. Written as DNA, the CDR3 is TGTGCCACCAGCAGAGGAGGGACAGGATCTTCTAATGAAAAACTGTTTTTT. Amino acid sequence: CATSRGGTGSSNEKLFF.

J is TRBJ1-5 and V is TRBV28, with D possibly matching TRBD1 (6 bases). Germline values: CDR1 MDHEN, CDR2 SYDVKM. The CDR3 consists of 13 residues. V lost 7 bases and J 4 bases, leaving 11 bases between the germline ends. CDR3 loop: CASIGQGNQPQHF. The CDR3 DNA sequence: TGTGCCAGCATAGGGCAGGGGAATCAGCCCCAGCATTTT.

The chain is built from TRBV10-3 and TRBJ2-7; TRBD1 matches at 7 bases. The CDR3 is 18 amino acids. J gave up 6 bases and V 0 bases, and 17 bases lay outside the gene matches. Germline CDR1 reads ENHRY; CDR2 reads SYGVKD. The CDR3 DNA reads TGTGCCATCAGTGAGTCGATGGGGTCCACAGGGGTGGTCGGCGAGCAGTACTTC. It codes for CAISESMGSTGVVGEQYF.

The chain has TRBV11-3 and TRBJ1-2; the match to TRBD1 covers 9 bases. Germline trimming cut 5 bases from V and 0 bases from J; bases unmatched to any gene: 7. The CDR3 runs to 16 residues. The V gene's germline CDR1 is SGHNT and CDR2 YENEEA. CDR3 nucleotide sequence: TGTGCCAGCAGCCCGCAGGGACAGGGATCTAACTATGGCTACACCTTC. Residues: CASSPQGQGSNYGYTF.

The chain is built from TRBV10-2 and TRBJ2-5, with D possibly matching TRBD1 (5 bases). With the DNA end fitting TRBJ2-7 better, the J assignment may be wrong. Germline V gives CDR1 WSHSY, CDR2 SAAADI. This CDR3 region has 13 residues. The CDR3 sequence: CASSGRGPYEQYF. CDR3 nucleotide sequence: TGCGCCAGCAGTGGTAGGGGTCCTTACGAGCAGTACTTC.

The chain joins TRBV10-3 to TRBJ2-2, with TRBD1 matching 10 bases. V lost 4 bases to trimming and J lost 5 bases; unmatched junction nucleotides: 4. The germline gives CDR1 ENHRY, CDR2 SYGVKD. The CDR3 is 15 amino acids. The CDR3 region is CAISGSGQGTGELFF. The CDR3 DNA is TGTGCCATCAGTGGATCGGGACAGGGGACCGGGGAGCTGTTTTTT.

This chain connects TRBV27 to TRBJ2-7; a possible D gene is TRBD2 (7 bases). V was clipped by 6 bases and J by 2 bases, with 17 bases between them. Germline V CDR1 and CDR2: MNHEY, SMNVEV (reference sequence). This CDR3 is 15 amino acids long. The CDR3 DNA is TGTGCCAGCAGCCCCACAGGGAGGGGAACCTACGAGCAGTACTTC. Its protein product is CASSPTGRGTYEQYF.

The J gene is TRBJ1-3, the V gene TRBV10-3; perhaps TRBD1 as D (5 bases). The germline CDR1 and CDR2 sequences are ENHRY and SYGVKD. V lost 3 bases and J lost 4, with 19 bases in between. This CDR3 is built from 17 residues. CDR3 sequence (DNA): TGTGCCATCAGTGATGGGGCAGGGCGCGTCCGGGGAAACACCATATATTTT. Protein sequence: CAISDGAGRVRGNTIYF.